Below are 13 T cell receptor beta chains sequenced from a single sample in a study of human T cells and chemical hapten exposure. Time point: pre-sensitization, week 0. The treatment: therapeutic diphenylcyclopropenone sensitization with weekly scalp DPC. From the RACE reads, TCRdb called clonotypes with MiXCR, one entry per CDR3 protein. The sample holds 52,000 or so distinct CDR3 sequences, over 9% seen once. Sequencing used whole blood, obtained in connection with sensitization to the hapten diphenylcyclopropenone (DPC). The source is a man in his forties or fifties with alopecia areata. Some clones in this sample may be carry-over from other donors' samples.

This clonotype was counted a few times. The chain recombines TRBV7-2 with TRBJ2-5, with 8 positions matching TRBD1. After removal of 5 bases from V and 2 bases from J, the junction contained 22 bases not matched to a gene. The germline V gene encodes CDR1 SGHTA and CDR2 FQGNSA. CDR3 size: 20 residues. The chain's CDR3 is CASSPKRTGKGLRIQETQYF. CDR3 bases: TGTGCCAGCAGCCCGAAGCGGACAGGGAAGGGGCTGAGGATTCAAGAGACCCAGTACTTC.

This clonotype was recorded at least ten times. CDR3 coding DNA: TGTGCCAGCAGCTTAGCCACGCTAGCCAACACCTACGAGCAGTACTTC. Translation: CASSLATLANTYEQYF. The V gene is TRBV7-8, the J gene TRBJ2-7, with a weak D call TRBD2 (5 bases). Trimming pared 0 bases from V and 2 bases from J, leaving 14 bases between. The CDR3 has 16 amino acids. The V gene's germline CDR1 is SGHVS and CDR2 FQNEAQ.

This clonotype was found many times. The chain carries TRBV12-3 or TRBV12-4 and TRBJ2-3, with TRBD1 matching over 9 bases. The CDR3 totals 15 residues. Trimming at V came to 4 bases and at J to 4 bases, leaving 6 bases not matched to a gene. CDR3 sequence: CASSYVQGASDTQYF. The CDR3 nucleotides are TGTGCCAGCAGTTACGTACAGGGGGCGTCAGATACGCAGTATTTT.

This clonotype came up a few times. The chain employs TRBV29-1 and TRBJ2-5; 8 nucleotides match TRBD2. The germline gives CDR1 SQVTM, CDR2 ANQGSEA. With 7 bases clipped from V and 4 bases from J, the junction kept 17 bases outside the gene matches. This CDR3 comprises 16 residues. Here the CDR3 reads CSAQRSGGPTGETQYF. CDR3 nucleotides: TGCAGCGCCCAGCGATCGGGAGGGCCCACGGGAGAGACCCAGTACTTC.

The chain employs TRBV25-1 and TRBJ2-3, with a possible D match to TRBD2 (6 bases). The CDR3 is 13 amino acids. Trimming left V 6 bases short and J 9 bases short, with 16 bases between. Germline CDR1 MGHDK, CDR2 SYGVNS. The CDR3 sequence: CASREEGVLTQYF. DNA for the CDR3: TGTGCCAGCAGGGAGGAGGGTGTTTTGACGCAGTATTTT. The full variable domain, rest sourced from reference TRBV25-1 and TRBJ2-3, is EADIYQTPRYLVIGTGKKITLECSQTMGHDKMYWYQQDPGMELHLIHYSYGVNSTEKGDLSSESTVSRIRTEHFPLTLESARPSHTSQYLCASREEGVLTQYFGPGTRLTVL.

The table lists this clonotype with many counts. The chain couples TRBV2 to TRBJ2-1, with unresolved D. The germline CDR1 and CDR2 sequences are SNHLY and FYNNEI. Trimming cost V 2 bases and J 9 bases, with 11 bases left between them. This CDR3 has 13 residues. The CDR3 coding sequence is TGTGCCAGCAGTGAATCCTTCTCGGGTGAGCAGTTCTTC. Protein: CASSESFSGEQFF.

To note about this clonotype: The missing conserved phenylalanine or tryptophan at the end of this CDR3 makes a read error likely. The chain combines TRBV28 with TRBJ2-7, with D possibly being TRBD1 (6 bases). The CDR3 runs to 12 residues. Germline V gene data show CDR1 as MDHEN and CDR2 as SYDVKM. V lost 5 bases, J lost 6 bases, and 11 bases lay in between. CDR3 sequence (DNA): TGTGCCAGCAGTCACGGACAGTTCGAGCAGTACTAC. Translation gives CASSHGQFEQYY.

This clonotype was counted ten times or more. The chain uses TRBV7-9 and TRBJ2-1, with 7 nucleotides matching TRBD2. Germline CDR1 SEHNR, CDR2 FQNEAQ (reference sequence). The CDR3 is 16 residues long. J lost 2 bases, V lost 5 bases, and 9 bases had no gene match. CDR3 nucleotide sequence: TGTGCCAGCAGCCCCTGGGGCGGGAGTACCTACAATGAGCAGTTCTTC. Amino acid sequence: CASSPWGGSTYNEQFF.

This clonotype appeared a few times. The chain couples TRBV20-1 to TRBJ2-7; D is tentatively TRBD1 or TRBD2 (5 bases each). The CDR3 extends over 10 amino acids. Germline V gene data show CDR1 as DFQATT and CDR2 as SNEGSKA (reference sequence). V was shortened by 6 bases and J by 7 bases, with 10 bases between the two germline ends. CDR3 bases: TGCAGTGCCTCGAGGGGTGAGCAGTACTTC. Translating gives CSASRGEQYF.

This clonotype has a count of ten or more. This rearrangement joins TRBV7-2 to TRBJ2-7; 7 positions agree with TRBD2. The CDR3 loop spans 16 amino acids. From germline, CDR1 is SGHTA and CDR2 FQGNSA. The V segment lost 6 bases and the J segment 0 bases; nucleotides outside the gene matches: 11. The CDR3 nucleotides read TGTGCCAGCAGTCCCTCCCAGCTAGCGGCCTCCTACGAGCAGTACTTC. Translated, it gives CASSPSQLAASYEQYF.

Comment on this clonotype: A clone one base away is much larger, so this may be a read error. V is TRBV19 and J is TRBJ2-1; D uncertain. The CDR3 sequence is 12 residues long. CDR1 LNHDA and CDR2 SQIVND come from the germline V gene (reference sequence). V was trimmed by 11 bases and J by 9 bases, leaving 17 bases between them. The CDR3 DNA follows: TGTGCCGGCCAAGTGGGTTTCGGTGAGCAGTTCTTC. This translates into CAGQVGFGEQFF.

This clonotype came up many times. The chain combines TRBV20-1 with TRBJ2-1, with 10 bases aligning to TRBD2. The V gene end was trimmed by 2 bases and the J gene end by 4 bases; junction bases not matched to a gene: 8. The CDR3 has 16 amino acids. Germline V gives CDR1 DFQATT, CDR2 SNEGSKA (reference sequence). CDR3 region: CSARPTSGATYNEQFF. The CDR3 nucleotides are TGCAGTGCTAGACCCACTAGCGGGGCGACTTACAATGAGCAGTTCTTC.

As to this clonotype: A much larger clone sits a single nucleotide away, making a read error possible. The V gene is TRBV11-2, the J gene TRBJ2-1, with 11 nucleotides matching TRBD2. J was trimmed by 8 bases and V by 1 base; bases with no gene match: 4. Germline V CDR1 and CDR2: SGHAT, FQNNGV. CDR3 length: 15 residues. Here the CDR3 DNA reads TGTGCCAGCAGCTTAGCGGTACTAGCGGGAGATGAGCAGTTCTTC. Its translation: CASSLAVLAGDEQFF.